Following are 28 T cell receptor beta chains from one sample sequenced in a study of molecular identifiers for immune sequencing clone quantification. TCRdb used MiXCR to reprocess the PCR reads, holding one entry per CDR3 protein. The sample lists about 320,000 distinct CDR3 sequences, 24% occurring once. Specimen: naive CD8+ T cells from blood, with Jurkat cell RNA spiked in. Subset noted: FACS-sorted CD8+CD4-CCR7+CD45RA+ naive T cells. The source of these receptors is a human donor in good health. Some libraries in this study had Jurkat cell RNA spiked in.

This clonotype appeared many times. The genes are TRBV28 and TRBJ2-7; D is uncertain. CDR1 is MDHEN and CDR2 is SYDVKM in the germline V gene. The CDR3 loop spans 14 amino acids. Trimming removed 7 bases from V and 3 bases from J, with 16 bases in between. CDR3 in amino acids: CASNWGINGYEQYF. In DNA form, the CDR3 reads TGTGCCAGCAACTGGGGTATTAACGGCTACGAGCAGTACTTC. Drawing the rest from reference TRBV28 and TRBJ2-7, the complete variable domain is DVKVTQSSRYLVKRTGEKVFLECVQDMDHENMFWYRQDPGLGLRLIYFSYDVKMKEKGDIPEGYSVSREKKERFSLILESASTNQTSMYLCASNWGINGYEQYFGPGTRLTVT.

J is TRBJ2-7 and V is TRBV5-6; D remains ambiguous. The length of the CDR3 is 15 residues. In germline, CDR1 is SGHDT, CDR2 YYEEEE. V lost 4 bases to trimming and J lost 1 base, with 15 bases between them. CDR3 coding DNA: TGTGCCAGCAGCCCGGGCCGCAGTTTATCCTACGAGCAGTACTTC. Its protein is CASSPGRSLSYEQYF. Drawing the rest from reference TRBV5-6 and TRBJ2-7, the complete variable domain is DAGVTQSPTHLIKTRGQQVTLRCSPKSGHDTVSWYQQALGQGPQFIFQYYEEEERQRGNFPDRFSGHQFPNYSSELNVNALLLGDSALYLCASSPGRSLSYEQYFGPGTRLTVT.

This clonotype was detected many times. The CDR3: CASSNRDRLYEQYF. In DNA form, the CDR3 reads TGTGCCAGCAGCAACCGGGACAGACTTTACGAGCAGTACTTC. This sequence joins TRBV7-9 and TRBJ2-7; 7 nucleotides line up with TRBD1. Germline values: CDR1 SEHNR, CDR2 FQNEAQ (reference sequence). CDR3 length: 14 amino acids. Trimming cost V 5 bases and J 4 bases; bases outside gene matches: 8.

The CDR3 spells CASSQEQTGGPEQYF. The CDR3 DNA follows: TGTGCCAGCAGCCAGGAACAGACAGGGGGACCCGAGCAGTACTTC. The chain combines TRBV4-2 with TRBJ2-7, with TRBD1 identical over 9 bases. The J segment lost 6 bases and the V segment lost 3 bases, leaving 9 bases of the junction unmatched. CDR1 and CDR2 (germline): LGHNA, YNFKEQ. The CDR3 has 15 residues.

V and J are TRBV6-2 or TRBV6-3 and TRBJ1-1, with D possibly being TRBD1 (6 bases). V lost 1 base and J 7 bases, leaving 10 bases between the germline ends. This CDR3 has 13 amino acids. From germline, CDR1 is MNHEY and CDR2 SVGEGT. CDR3 sequence (DNA): TGTGCCAGCAGTTACTACAGGGCAGGTGAAGCTTTCTTT. Translation: CASSYYRAGEAFF.

The CDR3 loop reads CASSPAGQGVWELFF. CDR3 DNA: TGTGCCAGCAGCCCAGCCGGACAGGGTGTCTGGGAGCTGTTTTTT. The chain couples TRBV9 to TRBJ2-2; 8 bases are a match to TRBD1. CDR1 and CDR2 (germline): SGDLS, YYNGEE. The CDR3 totals 15 residues. V shed 4 bases, J shed 9 bases, and the junction held 11 bases outside the gene matches. Full variable domain (outside the CDR3, taken from reference TRBV9 and TRBJ2-2): DSGVTQTPKHLITATGQRVTLRCSPRSGDLSVYWYQQSLDQGLQFLIQYYNGEERAKGNILERFSAQQFPDLHSELNLSSLELGDSALYFCASSPAGQGVWELFFGEGSRLTVL.

This clonotype was seen many times. This chain joins TRBV4-1 and TRBJ2-7, with 8 bases aligning to TRBD1. Germline trimming cut 0 bases from V and 5 bases from J; bases unmatched to any gene: 3. CDR3 size: 14 residues. Germline CDR1 reads MGHRA; CDR2 reads YSYEKL. The CDR3 coding sequence is TGCGCCAGCAGCCAAGACGAACAGGGGGACGAGCAGTACTTC. It yields the protein CASSQDEQGDEQYF.

This clonotype was picked up a small number of times. The chain has TRBV3-1 and TRBJ2-7, with 14 bases matching TRBD2. CDR3 length: 14 amino acids. V lost 4 bases to trimming and J lost 6 bases; unmatched junction nucleotides: 2. CDR1 LGHDT and CDR2 YNNKEL come from the germline V gene (reference sequence). Written as DNA, the CDR3 is TGTGCCAGCAGCCCGACTAGCGGGGGGGGCGAGCAGTACTTC. Its protein product is CASSPTSGGGEQYF.

There are many counts of this clonotype. The chain carries TRBV20-1 and TRBJ2-3; no definite D call. This CDR3 has 15 amino acids. Germline lookup yields CDR1 DFQATT and CDR2 SNEGSKA (reference sequence). V lost 0 bases and J lost 2, with 12 bases in between. The DNA of the CDR3 is TGCAGTGCTAGAGATAATCAGCCGTACACAGATACGCAGTATTTT. Residues: CSARDNQPYTDTQYF.

Only a few counts were recorded for this clonotype. The chain is built from TRBV7-9 and TRBJ1-2; D is undetermined. Germline V gives CDR1 SEHNR, CDR2 FQNEAQ (reference sequence). This CDR3 region has 12 residues. Trimming cost V 1 base and J 7 bases, with 7 bases left between them. The CDR3 region is CASSLGVAGYTF. In DNA, the CDR3 is TGTGCCAGCAGCTTAGGTGTAGCTGGCTACACCTTC.

This clonotype was recorded a few times. The chain combines TRBV20-1 with TRBJ2-7; TRBD2 aligns across 8 bases. Germline-derived CDR1 and CDR2 are DFQATT and SNEGSKA (reference sequence). This CDR3 region has 14 residues. CDR3 amino acids: CSLHIAGNSYEQYF. DNA for the CDR3: TGCAGCCTACATATAGCGGGGAACTCCTACGAGCAGTACTTC.

The sample holds a few counts of this clonotype. The chain carries TRBV11-2 and TRBJ1-5, with D perhaps TRBD1 (6 bases). Germline CDR1 SGHAT, CDR2 FQNNGV. The V gene lost 1 base and the J gene lost 7 bases, with 8 bases spanning the gap. The CDR3 has 13 amino acids. CDR3 coding DNA: TGTGCCAGCAGCTTAGCGGACAGCCAGCCCCAGCATTTT. Its protein is CASSLADSQPQHF.

Of note for this clonotype: Since a much larger clone is just one base distant, this may be a read error. The chain employs TRBV5-1 and TRBJ2-5; D gene unclear. The CDR3 runs 14 residues. In germline, CDR1 is SGHRS, CDR2 YFSETQ. CDR3 nucleotide sequence: TGCGCCAGCAGATGGACCCATGGGGAAGAGACCCACTACTTC. The encoded protein is CASRWTHGEETHYF. Supplemented by reference TRBV5-1 and TRBJ2-5, the full variable domain reads KAGVTQTPRYLIKTRGQQVTLSCSPISGHRSVSWYQQTPGQGLQFLFEYFSETQRNKGNFPGRFSGRQFSNSRSEMNVSTLELGDSALYLCASRWTHGEETHYFGPGTRLLVL.

Only a few counts were recorded for this clonotype. J is TRBJ1-2 and V is TRBV12-3 or TRBV12-4; 7 bases map to TRBD1. The CDR3 loop spans 17 amino acids. V lost 5 bases to trimming and J lost 3 bases; unmatched junction nucleotides: 15. The CDR3 sequence is CASSPFFLGQADYGYTF. As DNA, the CDR3 is TGTGCCAGCAGTCCTTTCTTCCTAGGACAGGCAGACTATGGCTACACCTTC.

This sequence joins TRBV29-1 and TRBJ1-1; 7 positions match TRBD1. V lost 4 bases and J lost 6; bases outside the gene matches: 5. CDR1 is SQVTM, CDR2 ANQGSEA, per germline. The CDR3 is made up of 12 amino acids. The CDR3 reads CSVGQGMAEAFF. The DNA for the CDR3 is TGCAGCGTTGGACAGGGTATGGCTGAAGCTTTCTTT.

The J gene is TRBJ2-7, the V gene TRBV4-1; tentatively, D is TRBD2 (7 bases). This CDR3 has 16 amino acids. Between the trimmed V and J ends, which lost 3 bases and 3 bases, there was a span of 18 bases. CDR1 and CDR2 (germline): MGHRA, YSYEKL. Here the CDR3 reads CASSQNGRGAGYEQYF. The CDR3 DNA sequence: TGCGCCAGCAGCCAGAATGGACGGGGGGCGGGCTACGAGCAGTACTTC.

Many counts were recorded for this clonotype. The CDR3 loop reads CASSYAGGGGNTGELFF. CDR3 bases: TGTGCCAGCAGTTATGCGGGAGGAGGAGGGAACACCGGGGAGCTGTTTTTT. The chain joins TRBV6-5 to TRBJ2-2, with 8 bases identical to TRBD2. This CDR3 has 17 residues. The V gene end was trimmed by 3 bases and the J gene end by 1 base; junction bases not matched to a gene: 7. Germline assignment: CDR1 MNHEY and CDR2 SVGAGI.

V is TRBV27 and J is TRBJ2-7, with D tentatively TRBD2 (6 bases). V dropped 5 bases and J dropped 4 bases, with 15 bases sitting between them. This CDR3 contains 14 residues. Looked up from germline, CDR1 is MNHEY and CDR2 is SMNVEV (reference sequence). Here the CDR3 DNA reads TGTGCCAGCAGTCCTCAACACGGGGGTTACGAGCAGTACTTC. Its protein is CASSPQHGGYEQYF.

On this clonotype: Compared with germline, one end of the junction differs, possibly owing to a read error. The chain is built from TRBV2 and TRBJ2-5; D is ambiguous. This CDR3 is built from 15 residues. Germline CDR1 SNHLY, CDR2 FYNNEI. CDR3 in amino acids: CASSEGTSSQEPQYF. CDR3 nucleotide sequence: TGTGCCAGCAGTGAAGGGACGAGCAGCCAAGAGCCCCAGTACTTC.

This clonotype has ten or more counts. The J gene is TRBJ2-5, the V gene TRBV5-6; a weak D match, TRBD2 (6 bases). Trimming left V 4 bases short and J 2 bases short, with 18 bases between. Germline CDR1 SGHDT, CDR2 YYEEEE. This CDR3 is 16 amino acids long. CDR3 in amino acids: CASSEGGAALQETQYF. The CDR3 DNA reads as TGTGCCAGCAGCGAAGGAGGGGCGGCCCTTCAAGAGACCCAGTACTTC.

This clonotype was seen repeatedly, ten times or more. The V and J genes are TRBV12-3 or TRBV12-4 and TRBJ1-1; D may be TRBD1 (6 bases). This CDR3 region has 14 residues. V was shortened by 2 bases and J by 4 bases, with 11 bases between the two germline ends. The CDR3 spells CASSLSVRGTEAFF. The CDR3 DNA follows: TGTGCCAGCAGTTTATCAGTCAGGGGCACTGAAGCTTTCTTT.

This clonotype was counted many times. This chain connects TRBV10-2 to TRBJ1-3, with TRBD1 as a possible D gene (5 bases). V dropped 5 bases and J dropped 0 bases, with 8 bases sitting between them. The CDR3 totals 14 residues. Germline V gene lookup returns CDR1 WSHSY and CDR2 SAAADI. The CDR3: CASSSTDSGNTIYF. As DNA, the CDR3 is TGCGCCAGCAGTTCGACAGACTCTGGAAACACCATATATTTT.

A remark on this clonotype: At one end the junction does not follow the germline gene, possibly because of a read error. The chain is built from TRBV4-3 and TRBJ2-1; no clear D gene. The CDR3 spans 17 residues. In germline, CDR1 is LGHNA, CDR2 YSLEER. The CDR3 spells CASSQDGAGVPYNEQSF. In DNA form, the CDR3 reads TGCGCCAGCAGCCAAGATGGAGCAGGTGTCCCCTACAATGAGCAGTCCTTC.

There are a few counts of this clonotype. The genes are TRBV29-1 and TRBJ2-7, with TRBD1 matching 11 bases. The CDR3 covers 14 residues. Germline CDR1 SQVTM, CDR2 ANQGSEA. Losses at the gene ends were 6 bases for V and 5 bases for J; bases not matched to a gene: 9. The CDR3 DNA is TGCAGCGTAGATAAGGGGACAGGGGGAAACGAGCAGTACTTC. Protein product: CSVDKGTGGNEQYF.

The CDR3 sequence: CASRETTGSVLETQYF. The CDR3 nucleotides read TGTGCCAGCAGGGAAACGACAGGGTCGGTATTAGAGACCCAGTACTTC. The rearrangement links TRBV6-5 to TRBJ2-5; TRBD1 agrees at 7 bases. Germline V CDR1 and CDR2: MNHEY, SVGAGI. The CDR3 is 16 residues long. V trimming: 6 bases; J trimming: 4 bases; junction bases outside the gene matches: 14.

In this sample, this clonotype turned up many times. The V and J genes are TRBV27 and TRBJ1-1; TRBD1 might be the D (6 bases). CDR1 and CDR2 from the germline V gene are MNHEY and SMNVEV (reference sequence). The V end was cut by 5 bases, the J end by 2 bases, with 12 bases between. The CDR3 has 14 amino acids. The CDR3 nucleotides read TGTGCCAGCAGTCCCCAGGGGTTCAACACTGAAGCTTTCTTT. Protein sequence: CASSPQGFNTEAFF.

In the case of this clonotype: This likely comes from a read error, as the CDR3 has no conserved phenylalanine or tryptophan at its end. The chain is built from TRBV5-3 and TRBJ2-5; D ambiguous. TRBV5-3 is designated an ORF whose function remains uncertain. The CDR3 is 16 amino acids. CDR3 DNA: TGTGCCAGCAGCTTGGTAGTGCGGCGATCCCAAGAGACCCAGTACCTC. As protein: CASSLVVRRSQETQYL.

Points on this clonotype: One junction end disagrees with the germline gene, perhaps due to a read error. The V call is TRBV12-3 or TRBV12-4, the J call TRBJ1-1; D remains unclear. There are 15 residues in the CDR3. CDR3 region: CASRTMDYLNTGAFF. The CDR3 DNA is TGTGCCAGCAGAACAATGGATTACCTCAACACTGGAGCTTTCTTT.